The clone carrying this TCR beta chain was counted only a few times. The antigen remains unidentified. The time point was: patch test 1, 2 weeks after DPC sensitization. Treatment specified: therapeutic diphenylcyclopropenone sensitization with weekly scalp DPC. This entry belongs to a study of human T cells and chemical hapten exposure. Overall study context: The patient population, which was mostly female, had alopecia areata, totalis or universalis.

Study results and limitations: Expanded TCRs made up significantly more big CDR3 similarity clusters than controls did.

Library preparation tagged each individual cDNA molecule with a unique molecular identifier. TCRdb re-called the RACE reads with MiXCR, one entry per CDR3 protein. The data hold some 380,000 distinct CDR3 sequences, with around 5% observed a single time. The material sequenced was whole blood, taken in connection with sensitization to the hapten diphenylcyclopropenone (DPC). The TCR originated in a woman in her forties or fifties with alopecia areata. Some clones in this sample may be carry-over from other donors' samples.

The chain's CDR3 is CAWSGSRGGANVLTF. The CDR3 region has the DNA TGTGCCTGGAGTGGATCCAGGGGTGGGGCCAACGTCCTGACTTTC. This chain joins TRBV30 and TRBJ2-6; tentative D call: TRBD1 (6 bases). The CDR3 consists of 15 residues. Trimming left V 1 base short and J 3 bases short, with 10 bases between. Germline V gene data show CDR1 as GTSNPN and CDR2 as SVGIG (reference sequence).